There are a few counts of the clone carrying this TCR beta chain. Its matching antigen is unknown. CDR3 length: 13 amino acids. Germline V CDR1 and CDR2: SGHDN, FVKESK. V lost 1 base and J 6 bases, leaving 8 bases between the germline ends. The record originates from a study of post-analysis software for immune sequencing data. TCR beta cDNA libraries had unique molecular identifiers. TCRdb ran MiXCR on the PCR reads and lists one entry per CDR3 protein. The profile shows about 540,000 distinct CDR3 sequences, roughly 34% of them singletons. Study-level findings and limits: Five or six TRBV segments appeared more often in patients than in controls, and TRBV5-6, TRBV5-1 and TRBV20-1 were among these. Co-batched samples clustered tightly together by F measure. Significantly lower normalized Chao1 diversity was found in patients with multiple sclerosis relative to controls.

The TCR originated in a girl aged 2 to 17 with multiple sclerosis. Sequenced material: blood. This chain links TRBV14 with TRBJ2-3; unclear D gene. CDR3 DNA: TGTGCCAGCAGCCAAGTACTGTTGGATACGCAGTATTTT. This codes for CASSQVLLDTQYF.